The 22 T cell receptor beta chains below were found in one sample sequenced in a study of tumor-infiltrating lymphocytes in primary liver carcinoma (dated by TCRdb to 2016 to 2017). The run used an Illumina HiSeq 2500. Using a constant-region primer and ProtoScript II reverse transcriptase, TCRbeta-specific cDNA was reverse-transcribed from approximately 500 ng total RNA. Three nested multiplex PCR rounds, following a slightly modified ARM-PCR procedure, were used to build the TCRbeta libraries. The first two PCR rounds used multiplex TRBV1-TRBV30 forward primers with a Cbeta reverse primer, each for about 10 cycles. In-frame beta chains were kept once TCRdb had trimmed the public reads at Q25 with fastp and called clones with MiXCR. All rows with the same CDR3 protein become a single entry with the most common DNA and genes. The sample profile shows approximately 330,000 distinct CDR3 sequences; roughly 61% of them were found once. The top ten hold under 8% of the sample.

Blood RNA was extracted from unsorted whole blood with TRIzol reagent; germline DNA came from the DNeasy Blood & Tissue kit. The source material was peripheral blood. These receptors all stem from a man aged 40-49 years with primary liver carcinoma and hepatitis B virus infection.

Of note for this clonotype: Mismatch with germline at one junction end may stem from a read error. The chain has TRBV11-2 and TRBJ2-7; D perhaps matches TRBD2 (5 bases). Germline loops: CDR1 SGHAT, CDR2 FQNNGV. This CDR3 has 15 residues. The CDR3 loop is CTSSLGTETGYEQYF. DNA of the CDR3: TGTACCAGCAGCTTAGGAACAGAAACGGGATACGAGCAATACTTC.

The V and J genes are TRBV5-4 and TRBJ2-1, with 13 positions matching TRBD2. Germline CDR1 SGHNT, CDR2 YYREEE (reference sequence). CDR3 size: 19 residues. Losses at the gene ends were 4 bases for V and 7 bases for J; bases not matched to a gene: 17. In DNA form, the CDR3 reads TGTGCCAGCAGCCCCGGGACAGGGATACTAGCGGGAGGGCCTAATGAGCAGTTCTTC. Translating it yields CASSPGTGILAGGPNEQFF.

Only a few counts were recorded for this clonotype. V and J are TRBV12-3 or TRBV12-4 and TRBJ2-6; the D gene is possibly TRBD2 (7 bases). The CDR3 runs to 18 residues. V lost 5 bases and J lost 0, with 17 bases in between. CDR3: CASSPTRGGDSGANVLTF. The CDR3 region has the DNA TGTGCCAGCAGTCCGACTAGGGGGGGGGACTCTGGGGCCAACGTCCTGACTTTC.

Concerning this clonotype: It may be a read error: a sequence one base away is much more abundant. The chain combines TRBV10-3 with TRBJ1-5; 8 nucleotides line up with TRBD1. The germline V gene encodes CDR1 ENHRY and CDR2 SYGVKD. The trim removed 3 bases at V and 3 bases at J, leaving 4 bases unmatched. CDR3 length: 15 amino acids. Here the CDR3 DNA reads TGTGCCATCAGTGAAGGACAGGGTAACAATCAGCCCCAGCATTTT. As protein: CAISEGQGNNQPQHF.

Turning to this clonotype: A junction end diverges from the germline sequence, so it may reflect a read error. The chain recombines TRBV10-3 with TRBJ2-3; TRBD1 might be the D (6 bases). The CDR3 covers 15 residues. Germline CDR1 ENHRY, CDR2 SYGVKD. CDR3 bases: TGTGCCATCAGTTTACAGGGTGAGAGCACAGATAAGCAGTATTTT. This codes for CAISLQGESTDKQYF.

Concerning this clonotype itself: One base away lies a much larger clone, so this may be a sequencing read error. In this CDR3 the conserved last residue, phenylalanine or tryptophan, is missing, so a read error is likely. The rearrangement uses TRBV10-3 and TRBJ1-1; 7 bases agree with TRBD1. This CDR3 is built from 15 residues. V was clipped by 3 bases and J by 1 base; unmatched bases: 5. Germline V lookup: CDR1 ENHRY, CDR2 SYGVKD. The CDR3 coding sequence is TGTGCCATCAGTGACCGACAGGGAGAGAACACTGAAGCTTTCCTT. This encodes CAISDRQGENTEAFL.

A few counts support this clonotype. The chain recombines TRBV5-6 with TRBJ2-3; D may be TRBD1 (5 bases). Trimming shortened V by 2 bases and J by 2 bases, and 12 bases separated the two germline ends. CDR3 length equals 15 residues. The germline V gene encodes CDR1 SGHDT and CDR2 YYEEEE. DNA of the CDR3: TGTGCCAGCAGCTTTGTTGGGGCGCTCACAGATACGCAGTATTTT. Its translation is CASSFVGALTDTQYF.

A word on this clonotype: Mismatch with germline at one junction end may stem from a read error. This chain joins TRBV11-1 and TRBJ2-7; D is unclear. Germline CDR1 is SGHAT and CDR2 is FQDESV (reference sequence). The CDR3 totals 14 residues. CDR3 nucleotide sequence: TGTGCCAGCAACTTAGGGCGAAGCTCATACGAGCGGTACTTC. This encodes CASNLGRSSYERYF.

The J gene is TRBJ2-6, the V gene TRBV5-1; 8 bases align to TRBD1. Trimming at V came to 3 bases and at J to 2 bases, leaving 16 bases not matched to a gene. CDR1 and CDR2 (germline): SGHRS, YFSETQ. CDR3 length: 20 amino acids. The CDR3 loop reads CASSSSAGGLSSTGANVLTF. The CDR3 nucleotides read TGCGCCAGCAGCTCTTCAGCAGGGGGCCTATCATCAACTGGGGCCAACGTCCTGACTTTC.

As regards this clonotype: The junction does not match germline at one end; this may be a read error. The chain joins TRBV11-2 to TRBJ1-3; no clear D gene. CDR1 and CDR2 (germline): SGHAT, FQNNGV. The CDR3 totals 12 residues. DNA of the CDR3: TGTACCAGCAGCTTAATGGGGAACACCATATATTTT. Translation gives CTSSLMGNTIYF.

This clonotype appeared once. Relative to the germline gene, one junction end is altered; a read error may explain this. V gene TRBV11-1 combines with J gene TRBJ2-2; the D is unclear. This CDR3 has 16 amino acids. Germline CDR1 is SGHAT and CDR2 is FQDESV (reference sequence). The CDR3 DNA is TGTGCCAGTAGCTTAGATGTGGCGTTTAACACCTGGGAGCTGTTTTTT. Its translation: CASSLDVAFNTWELFF.

This clonotype appeared once. This may be a read error: a much more frequent sequence differs by one nucleotide. The chain carries TRBV6-5 and TRBJ1-1; D is possibly TRBD1 (6 bases). CDR1 is MNHEY and CDR2 is SVGAGI in the germline V gene. Deletions cut 10 bases from V and 11 bases from J, with 23 bases between. There are 13 residues in the CDR3. The CDR3 loop is CANREGVGLSAFF. CDR3 DNA: TGTGCCAACAGGGAGGGGGTCGGTCTTTCGGCTTTCTTT.

The rearrangement uses TRBV11-2 and TRBJ2-7; 7 positions agree with TRBD1. The CDR3 loop spans 18 amino acids. The ends lost 7 bases at V and 0 bases at J; junction bases unmatched: 18. Germline loops: CDR1 SGHAT, CDR2 FQNNGV. CDR3 in amino acids: CASIFVGLRDSYSYEQYF. In DNA form, the CDR3 reads TGTGCCAGCATCTTTGTAGGGTTACGGGACAGTTACTCCTACGAGCAGTACTTC.

The J gene is TRBJ1-1, the V gene TRBV11-2, with TRBD1 matching over 10 bases. The length of the CDR3 is 15 residues. CDR1 is SGHAT and CDR2 is FQNNGV in the germline V gene. J was trimmed by 10 bases and V by 8 bases; bases with no gene match: 16. CDR3 region: CASGPWTGGLSGAFF. DNA of the CDR3: TGTGCCAGCGGCCCCTGGACAGGGGGGCTTTCGGGAGCTTTCTTT.

In the case of this clonotype: Since no conserved phenylalanine or tryptophan closes the CDR3, a read error is the likely cause. The chain joins TRBV6-1 to TRBJ1-5; D may be TRBD1 (6 bases). Between the trimmed V and J ends, which lost 3 bases and 6 bases, there was a span of 18 bases. This CDR3 is built from 16 residues. CDR1 and CDR2 (germline): MNHNS, SASEGT. This CDR3 reads CASSEGWGPVGQPQHL. CDR3 nucleotide sequence: TGTGCCAGCAGTGAGGGCTGGGGGCCGGTTGGTCAGCCCCAGCATCTT.

Points on this clonotype: The CDR3 does not close with the conserved phenylalanine or tryptophan, likely indicating a read error. This chain joins TRBV11-2 and TRBJ1-1, with D possibly being TRBD1 (5 bases). This CDR3 spans 14 amino acids. The V end lost 4 bases, the J end lost 11 bases, and 20 bases lay between the germline ends. Germline V gene lookup returns CDR1 SGHAT and CDR2 FQNNGV. CDR3 coding DNA: TGTGCCAGCAGCTACGACCCATTGGGGGTAGAGGCTTTCTTA. Protein: CASSYDPLGVEAFL.

To note about this clonotype: Germline is not matched at one junction end, which may reflect a read error. The chain is built from TRBV6-2 or TRBV6-3 and TRBJ1-5; D is unresolved. The CDR3 is 12 amino acids. CDR1 and CDR2 from the germline V gene are MNHEY and SVGEGT. This chain's CDR3 is CASCRPDQPQHF. CDR3 sequence (DNA): TGTGCCAGCTGTCGACCGGATCAGCCCCAACATTTT.

About this clonotype: The junction departs from germline at one end; a sequencing error may be responsible. This chain joins TRBV28 and TRBJ2-1; D unclear. From germline, CDR1 is MDHEN and CDR2 SYDVKM. This CDR3 comprises 15 residues. The CDR3 reads CASSLEPGSCNEQFF. The CDR3 DNA sequence: TGTGCCAGCAGTTTAGAGCCGGGCTCCTGCAATGAGCAGTTCTTC.

Worth noting for this clonotype: One end of the junction varies from germline; a read error may be responsible. V gene TRBV10-3 combines with J gene TRBJ1-1; maybe TRBD1 (5 bases). Germline CDR1 is ENHRY and CDR2 is SYGVKD. This CDR3 spans 12 amino acids. CDR3 bases: TGTGCCATCAGTAGCAGGGACGCTGAAACTCTCTTT. This codes for CAISSRDAETLF.

CDR3 in amino acids: CSVPFPGGETQYF. The CDR3 DNA follows: TGCAGCGTCCCTTTCCCGGGAGGGGAGACCCAGTACTTC. The J gene is TRBJ2-5, the V gene TRBV29-1; 8 nucleotides match TRBD2. Trimming cost V 6 bases and J 5 bases; bases outside gene matches: 8. The CDR3 length is 13 residues. Germline V lookup: CDR1 SQVTM, CDR2 ANQGSEA.

Comments on this clonotype: Being one base from a much bigger clone, this may be a read error. The chain employs TRBV6-6 and TRBJ1-3, with TRBD1 as a possible D gene (5 bases). This CDR3 has 16 residues. Germline V gives CDR1 MNHNY, CDR2 SVGAGI (reference sequence). CDR3 region: CVSSYLAGSSGNTIYF. In DNA form, the CDR3 reads TGTGTCAGCAGTTACCTCGCAGGGAGCTCTGGAAACACCATATATTTT.

In this sample, this clonotype turned up a few times. V and J are TRBV4-1 and TRBJ1-2; 7 bases agree with TRBD1. Germline V lookup: CDR1 MGHRA, CDR2 YSYEKL. This CDR3 region has 16 residues. V shed 4 bases, J shed 4 bases, and the junction held 12 bases outside the gene matches. CDR3 loop: CASSPYRGYMIYGYTF. The CDR3 nucleotides read TGCGCCAGCAGCCCCTACAGGGGATATATGATCTATGGCTACACCTTC.